Following are 14 T cell receptor beta chains from one sample sequenced in a study of spatial heterogeneity in lung cancer. One entry per CDR3 protein, called by TCRdb with MiXCR from the 5' RACE reads. The profile shows roughly 80,000 distinct CDR3 sequences, 10% to 15% of them singletons. The time point denotes: sample taken at primary tumor resection. Frozen PBMC, nontumor lung or tumor provided whole RNA, which was sequenced unsorted. The sample here was PBMCs, taken at surgery. Receptors were obtained from a male donor with early-stage non-small cell lung cancer.

This chain joins TRBV7-9 and TRBJ2-5; no clear D. Germline loops: CDR1 SEHNR, CDR2 FQNEAQ (reference sequence). Trimming stripped 5 bases from V and 5 bases from J, with 15 bases between. The CDR3 extends over 14 amino acids. In DNA, the CDR3 is TGTGCCAGCAGCCTAGTTACCGTGGAGGAGACCCAGTACTTC. The encoded protein is CASSLVTVEETQYF.

This chain connects TRBV5-1 to TRBJ2-1; the D is unclear. The germline V and J ends were trimmed by 3 bases and 3 bases, with 4 bases remaining between them. CDR1 and CDR2 (germline): SGHRS, YFSETQ. The CDR3 sequence is 12 residues long. The CDR3 spells CASSWDYNEQFF. CDR3 sequence (DNA): TGCGCCAGCAGCTGGGACTACAATGAGCAGTTCTTC.

J is TRBJ2-3 and V is TRBV30; D unresolved. Germline CDR1 GTSNPN, CDR2 SVGIG (reference sequence). The CDR3 length is 12 residues. V was cut by 0 bases and J by 5 bases, with 6 bases left in between. The CDR3 DNA reads TGTGCCTGGAGTGTACTCAGAGATACGCAGTATTTT. The encoded protein is CAWSVLRDTQYF.

This clonotype was observed a few times. The chain is built from TRBV19 and TRBJ1-5; 9 bases are shared with TRBD1. The germline V gene has CDR1 LNHDA and CDR2 SQIVND (reference sequence). The CDR3 runs 16 residues. V shed 1 base and J 7 bases; nucleotides not matched to a gene: 8. The CDR3 spells CASSIGTGGAPQPQHF. The CDR3 nucleotides are TGTGCCAGTAGTATAGGAACAGGGGGCGCGCCGCAGCCCCAGCATTTT.

This clonotype was observed many times. The J gene is TRBJ1-5, the V gene TRBV6-2 or TRBV6-3; maybe TRBD1 (6 bases). The CDR3 covers 16 residues. Germline V gene data show CDR1 as MNHEY and CDR2 as SVGEGT. Trimming cost V 2 bases and J 4 bases, with 15 bases left between them. CDR3 sequence: CASSYTGRGFNQPQHF. In DNA, the CDR3 is TGTGCCAGCAGTTACACAGGAAGGGGGTTTAATCAGCCCCAGCATTTT.

This clonotype occurred a few times. The chain links TRBV18 to TRBJ2-3, with D perhaps being TRBD1 or TRBD2 (5 bases each). Germline values: CDR1 KGHSH, CDR2 LQKENI. This CDR3 comprises 15 residues. V shed 1 base and J shed 3 bases, with 11 bases lying between them. CDR3 in DNA: TGTGCCAGCTCACCACAGGGGAGTCAGACAGATACGCAGTATTTT. Translation gives CASSPQGSQTDTQYF.

The chain is built from TRBV28 and TRBJ2-3; D is unresolved. Germline V gene sequence: CDR1 MDHEN, CDR2 SYDVKM. The CDR3 covers 12 residues. Trimming left V 7 bases short and J 5 bases short, with 10 bases between. The CDR3 region has the DNA TGTGCCAGCAAAGGCGAAGGAGATACGCAGTATTTT. It translates to CASKGEGDTQYF.

Only a few counts were recorded for this clonotype. This sequence joins TRBV14 and TRBJ2-5; possibly TRBD1 or TRBD2 for D (5 bases each). The CDR3 has 13 amino acids. With 4 bases removed from V and 4 bases from J, the gap between germline ends came to 10 bases. CDR1 is SGHDN, CDR2 FVKESK, per germline. The CDR3 region is CASSPRGSETQYF. The CDR3 nucleotides read TGTGCCAGCAGCCCGAGGGGATCAGAGACCCAGTACTTC.

This chain joins TRBV7-2 and TRBJ1-2; D is possibly TRBD1 (6 bases). The CDR3 has 14 amino acids. CDR1 and CDR2 from the germline V gene are SGHTA and FQGNSA. V lost 1 base and J lost 6, with 12 bases in between. The CDR3 DNA reads TGTGCCAGCAGCTTAGAATGGTCAGGGGATGGCTACACCTTC. It encodes CASSLEWSGDGYTF.

The CDR3 protein is CASSEDLWGTATEAFF. CDR3 bases: TGTGCCAGCAGTGAAGATTTATGGGGGACGGCCACTGAAGCTTTCTTT. The chain is built from TRBV6-1 and TRBJ1-1; D might be TRBD1 (5 bases). Germline-derived CDR1 and CDR2 are MNHNS and SASEGT. Trimming shortened V by 1 base and J by 4 bases, and 16 bases separated the two germline ends. The CDR3 runs 16 residues.

This clonotype was seen at least ten times. V and J are TRBV7-3 and TRBJ2-5, with D perhaps matching TRBD2 (6 bases). The V gene's germline CDR1 is SGHTA and CDR2 FQGTGA. CDR3 length: 14 amino acids. The V end lost 4 bases, the J end lost 2 bases, and 11 bases lay between the germline ends. The CDR3, as DNA: TGTGCCAGCAGCTCGGGTAGCGGACAAGAGACCCAGTACTTC. Its translation is CASSSGSGQETQYF.

A few counts support this clonotype. The chain couples TRBV29-1 to TRBJ1-1; no firm D call. Deletions cut 7 bases from V and 2 bases from J, with 11 bases between. In germline, CDR1 is SQVTM, CDR2 ANQGSEA. The CDR3 loop spans 12 amino acids. The CDR3 region has the DNA TGCAGCGGCCGAAGACTAAACACTGAAGCTTTCTTT. Translation gives CSGRRLNTEAFF.

The chain combines TRBV7-2 with TRBJ2-7; no firm D call. Germline lookup yields CDR1 SGHTA and CDR2 FQGNSA. V was clipped by 4 bases and J by 6 bases, with 10 bases between them. This CDR3 region has 12 residues. CDR3 DNA: TGTGCCAGCAGCTCAAGCCGTGCCGAGCAGTACTTC. It is translated as CASSSSRAEQYF.

The gene calls are TRBV5-1 and TRBJ2-5, with D unresolved. Trimming removed 0 bases at V and 5 bases at J, with 8 bases between. In germline, CDR1 is SGHRS, CDR2 YFSETQ. This CDR3 has 13 amino acids. CDR3 loop: CASSLATRETQYF. The CDR3 DNA reads TGCGCCAGCAGCTTGGCGACGCGGGAGACCCAGTACTTC.